The 4 T cell receptor beta chains below were found in one sample sequenced in a study of CD8 T cells in ankylosing spondylitis. TCRdb processed the 5' RACE reads anew with MiXCR; each CDR3 protein has one entry. Seen here are approximately 210,000 distinct CDR3 sequences, 9.5% to 15% observed once, and the top ten hold 16%. Input material: blood, either unsorted or a sorted T cell fraction (not recorded which). Receptors originate from a male donor with ankylosing spondylitis or in good health (not recorded which).

This clonotype appeared a few times. The V call is TRBV20-1, the J call TRBJ2-3; 8 nucleotides match TRBD1. CDR1 DFQATT and CDR2 SNEGSKA come from the germline V gene (reference sequence). The CDR3 loop spans 17 amino acids. The V and J ends lost 4 bases and 2 bases, in that order; junction bases with no gene match: 14. CDR3 sequence (DNA): TGCAGTGCTATCGTCCCTCTAACAGGGGGGAACACAGATACGCAGTATTTT. Translating gives CSAIVPLTGGNTDTQYF.

There are a few counts of this clonotype. The rearrangement uses TRBV4-1 and TRBJ2-1, with 14 positions matching TRBD2. This CDR3 spans 18 amino acids. The V gene's germline CDR1 is MGHRA and CDR2 YSYEKL. The ends lost 10 bases at V and 0 bases at J; junction bases unmatched: 11. CDR3 bases: TGCGCCACCCAGGGACTAGCGGGAGCCGGGGGCTCCTACAATGAGCAGTTCTTC. Its protein product is CATQGLAGAGGSYNEQFF.

This clonotype has a handful of counts. Here the CDR3 DNA reads TGCGCCAGCAGCCTACGGGACGGTATGAACACTGAAGCTTTCTTT. Protein product: CASSLRDGMNTEAFF. This chain links TRBV5-1 with TRBJ1-1, with D tentatively TRBD1 (5 bases). Germline lookup yields CDR1 SGHRS and CDR2 YFSETQ. This CDR3 region has 15 residues. The germline V and J ends were trimmed by 4 bases and 0 bases, with 13 bases remaining between them.

This clonotype was detected a few times. This rearrangement joins TRBV12-3 or TRBV12-4 to TRBJ1-2, with D maybe TRBD1 (5 bases). Trimming stripped 7 bases from V and 2 bases from J, with 8 bases between. The CDR3 spans 12 residues. The CDR3 here is CASMGDNYGYTF. The CDR3 nucleotides read TGTGCCAGCATGGGGGACAACTATGGCTACACCTTC.